The clone carrying this TCR beta chain was observed many times. Its antigen is unidentified. This specimen comes from a study of human T cells and chemical hapten exposure. Individual cDNA molecules each carried unique molecular identifiers attached by the library. MiXCR, applied by TCRdb to the 5' RACE reads, yields one record per CDR3 protein. The sample contains 120,000 to 150,000 distinct CDR3 sequences, around 4% of which appear only once. Study outcomes and limitations: The study found that DPC sensitization did not change TCRs above 1 in 1000 frequency.

The V and J ends lost 7 bases and 0 bases, in that order; junction bases with no gene match: 3. Looked up from germline, CDR1 is MNHEY and CDR2 is SVGAGI. The CDR3 is 14 residues long. Total RNA came from unfractionated whole blood. The origin of this receptor is a female donor in good health. This chain connects TRBV6-5 to TRBJ1-3; 7 nucleotides match TRBD1. As DNA, the CDR3 is TGTGCCAGCAAGGACAGGAGCTCTGGAAACACCATATATTTT. Its translation: CASKDRSSGNTIYF.